The source of this T cell receptor beta chain is a study of glioma-infiltrating T cells after dendritic cell vaccination. Only patients with spare fresh-frozen tumor and over two years of follow-up were included. Clones were read by immunoSEQ multiplex PCR, and TCRdb kept only the in-frame ones, dropping some. The sample includes fewer than 100,000 clones, 65% to 90% of them seen just once. The germline gives CDR1 MGHDK, CDR2 SYGVNS. V lost 4 bases, J lost 0 bases, and 2 bases stayed unmatched. CDR3 length: 14 amino acids. The TCR sequence derives from a human donor with glioblastoma. The V gene is TRBV25-1, the J gene TRBJ1-1; TRBD1 matches at 7 bases. The sample consisted of blood, taken before dendritic cell vaccination. The CDR3 DNA sequence: TGTGCCAGCAGTGGGGGACAGCTGAACACTGAAGCTTTCTTT. Its translation: CASSGGQLNTEAFF.